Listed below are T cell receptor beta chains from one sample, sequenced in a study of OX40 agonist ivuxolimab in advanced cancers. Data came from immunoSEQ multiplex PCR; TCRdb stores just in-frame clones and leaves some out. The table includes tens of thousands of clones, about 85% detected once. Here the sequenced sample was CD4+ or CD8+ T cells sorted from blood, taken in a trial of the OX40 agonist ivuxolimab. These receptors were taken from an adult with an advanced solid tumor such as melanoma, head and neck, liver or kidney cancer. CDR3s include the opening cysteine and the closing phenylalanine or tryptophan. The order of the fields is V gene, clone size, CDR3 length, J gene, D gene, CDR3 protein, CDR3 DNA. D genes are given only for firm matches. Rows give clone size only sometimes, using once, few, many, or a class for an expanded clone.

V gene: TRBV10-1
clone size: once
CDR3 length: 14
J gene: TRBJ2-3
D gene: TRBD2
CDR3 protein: CASSLDGRTDTQYF
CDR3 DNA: TGCGCCAGCAGTCTCGACGGGAGGACAGATACGCAGTATTTT

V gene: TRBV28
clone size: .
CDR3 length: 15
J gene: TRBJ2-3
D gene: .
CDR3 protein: CASSFRETSTDTQYF
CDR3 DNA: TGTGCCAGCAGTTTCCGTGAAACTAGCACAGATACGCAGTATTTT

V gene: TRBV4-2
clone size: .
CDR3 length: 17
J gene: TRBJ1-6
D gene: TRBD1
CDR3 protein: CASSPLGAGGHNSPLHF
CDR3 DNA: TGTGCCAGCAGCCCCCTGGGGGCAGGGGGCCATAATTCACCCCTCCACTTT

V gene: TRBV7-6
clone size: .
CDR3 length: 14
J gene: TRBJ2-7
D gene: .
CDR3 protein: CASSASGTYYEQYF
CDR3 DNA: TGTGCCAGCAGCGCATCCGGGACTTACTACGAGCAGTACTTC

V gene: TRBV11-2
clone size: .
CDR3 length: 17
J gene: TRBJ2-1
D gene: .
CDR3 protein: CASSLEYSRVPHNEQFF
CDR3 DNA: TGTGCCAGCAGCTTAGAATATTCACGGGTCCCTCACAATGAGCAGTTCTTC

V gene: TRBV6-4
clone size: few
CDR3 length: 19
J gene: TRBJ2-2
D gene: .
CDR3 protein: CASSAPRPIRGTTTGELFF
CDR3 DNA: TGTGCCAGCAGTGCCCCTCGACCCATTAGGGGGACCACCACCGGGGAGCTGTTTTTT

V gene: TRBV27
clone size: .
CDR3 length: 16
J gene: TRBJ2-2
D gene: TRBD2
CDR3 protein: CASSLLDLRETGELFF
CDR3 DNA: TGTGCCAGCAGTCTCTTGGATCTGCGGGAGACCGGGGAGCTGTTTTTT

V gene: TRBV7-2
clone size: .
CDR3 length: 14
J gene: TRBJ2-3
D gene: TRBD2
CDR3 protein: CASSLDAGEDTQYF
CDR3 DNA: TGTGCCAGCAGCTTAGACGCGGGAGAAGATACGCAGTATTTT

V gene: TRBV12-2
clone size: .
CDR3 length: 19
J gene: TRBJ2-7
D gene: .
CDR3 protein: CASRLVRDDDKTKTYEQYF
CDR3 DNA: TGTGCAAGTCGCTTAGTAAGGGACGACGACAAGACTAAAACCTACGAGCAGTACTTC

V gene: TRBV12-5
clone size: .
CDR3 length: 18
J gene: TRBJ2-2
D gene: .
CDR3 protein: CASGLIPLGGAGTGELFF
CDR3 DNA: TGTGCTAGTGGTTTGATCCCCTTAGGGGGAGCGGGCACCGGGGAGCTGTTTTTT

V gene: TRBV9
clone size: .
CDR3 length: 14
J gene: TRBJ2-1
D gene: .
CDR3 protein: CASSVVHLGNEQFF
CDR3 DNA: TGTGCCAGCAGCGTAGTACATTTAGGCAATGAGCAGTTCTTC

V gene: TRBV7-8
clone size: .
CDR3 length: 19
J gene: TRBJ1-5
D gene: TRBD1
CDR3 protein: CASSSTGDSDSYSNQPQHF
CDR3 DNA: TGTGCCAGCAGCTCAACAGGGGATTCAGATAGTTATAGCAATCAGCCCCAGCATTTT

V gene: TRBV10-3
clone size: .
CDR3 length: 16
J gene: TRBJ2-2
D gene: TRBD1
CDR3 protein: CAISESKGQGNGELFF
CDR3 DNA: TGTGCCATCAGTGAGTCGAAGGGACAGGGGAACGGGGAGCTGTTTTTT

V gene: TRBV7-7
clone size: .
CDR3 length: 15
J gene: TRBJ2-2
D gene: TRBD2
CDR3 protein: CASSLAGGSTGELFF
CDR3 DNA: TGTGCTAGCAGCTTAGCGGGCGGGAGCACCGGGGAGCTGTTTTTT

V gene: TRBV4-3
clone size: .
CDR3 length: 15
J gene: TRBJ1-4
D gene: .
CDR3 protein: CASSQDSPTPEKLFF
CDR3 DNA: TGCGCCAGCAGCCAAGATTCCCCTACCCCTGAAAAACTGTTTTTT

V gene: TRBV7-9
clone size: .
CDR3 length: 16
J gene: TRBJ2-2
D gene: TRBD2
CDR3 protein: CASSVSGSERTGELFF
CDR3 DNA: TGTGCCAGCAGTGTTAGCGGGAGCGAACGCACCGGGGAGCTGTTTTTT

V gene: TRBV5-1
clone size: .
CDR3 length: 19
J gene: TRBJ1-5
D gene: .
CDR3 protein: CASIPTGGLSPGSNQPQHF
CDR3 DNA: TGCGCCAGCATCCCCACGGGGGGGCTTTCGCCTGGGAGCAATCAGCCCCAGCATTTT

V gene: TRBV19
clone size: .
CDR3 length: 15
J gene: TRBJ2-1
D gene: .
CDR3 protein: CASSIYSGLYNEQFF
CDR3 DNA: TGTGCCAGTAGTATTTATAGCGGACTCTACAATGAGCAGTTCTTC

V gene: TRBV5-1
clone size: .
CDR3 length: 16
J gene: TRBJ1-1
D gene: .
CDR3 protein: CASSHLTGALGTEAFF
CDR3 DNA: TGCGCCAGCAGCCACCTCACGGGGGCTTTGGGCACTGAAGCTTTCTTT

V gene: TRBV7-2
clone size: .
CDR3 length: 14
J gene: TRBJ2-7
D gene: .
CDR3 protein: CASSPRDGNYEQYF
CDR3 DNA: TGTGCCAGCAGCCCCAGGGACGGGAACTACGAGCAGTACTTC

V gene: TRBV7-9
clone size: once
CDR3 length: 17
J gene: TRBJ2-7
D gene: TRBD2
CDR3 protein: CASSLDVMGLETYEQYF
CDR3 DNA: TGTGCCAGCAGCTTAGACGTTATGGGACTAGAAACCTACGAGCAGTACTTC

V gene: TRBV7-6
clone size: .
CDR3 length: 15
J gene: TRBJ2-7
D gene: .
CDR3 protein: CASSLSEAVSYEQYF
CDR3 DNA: TGTGCCAGCAGCTTGAGCGAGGCAGTCTCCTACGAGCAGTACTTC

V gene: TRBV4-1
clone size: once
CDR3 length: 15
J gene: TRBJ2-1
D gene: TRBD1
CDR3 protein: CASSHGQAQGNEQFF
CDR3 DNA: TGCGCCAGCAGCCATGGACAGGCTCAAGGCAATGAGCAGTTCTTC

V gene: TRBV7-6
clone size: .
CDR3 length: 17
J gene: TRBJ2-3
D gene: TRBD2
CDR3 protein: CASSGLPTSGDTDTQYF
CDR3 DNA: TGTGCCAGCAGCGGACTTCCGACTAGCGGGGACACAGATACGCAGTATTTT

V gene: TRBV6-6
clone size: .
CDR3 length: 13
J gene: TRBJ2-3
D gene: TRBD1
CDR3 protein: CASWTGGKDTQYF
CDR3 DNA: TGTGCCAGTTGGACAGGGGGCAAAGATACGCAGTATTTT

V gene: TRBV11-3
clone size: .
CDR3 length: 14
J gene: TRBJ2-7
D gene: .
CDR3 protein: CASSLEVGGNEQYF
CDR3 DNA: TGTGCCAGCAGCTTAGAGGTTGGAGGAAACGAGCAGTACTTC

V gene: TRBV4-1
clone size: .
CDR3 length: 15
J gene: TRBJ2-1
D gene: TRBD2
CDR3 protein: CAGSRDYFSYNEQFF
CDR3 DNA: TGCGCCGGCTCCCGGGACTATTTCTCCTACAATGAGCAGTTCTTC

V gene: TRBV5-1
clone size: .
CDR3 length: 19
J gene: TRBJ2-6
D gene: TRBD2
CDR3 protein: CASSRRLAGTFSGANVLTF
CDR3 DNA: TGCGCCAGCAGCCGGAGACTAGCGGGCACATTCTCTGGGGCCAACGTCCTGACTTTC

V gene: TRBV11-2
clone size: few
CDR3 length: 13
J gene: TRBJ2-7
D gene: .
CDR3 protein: CASSSGQSYEQYF
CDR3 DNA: TGTGCCAGCAGCTCGGGACAAAGCTACGAGCAGTACTTC